Listed here are 19 T cell receptor beta chains from one sample, sequenced in a study of CD8 T cells in ankylosing spondylitis. Whole-study results and caveats: A motif of several highly homologous TCR beta variants was seen as apparently characteristic of ankylosing spondylitis blood.

No cognate antigen is known for these TCRs. TCRdb ran MiXCR on the 5' RACE reads and lists one entry per CDR3 protein. The table includes 700,000 to 1,000,000 distinct CDR3 sequences, about 10% detected once. The material sequenced was blood, either unsorted or a sorted T cell fraction (not recorded which). All receptors derive from a male donor with ankylosing spondylitis.

This clonotype was counted many times. This chain joins TRBV4-2 and TRBJ2-1; TRBD2 matches 15 bases. Germline V gene sequence: CDR1 LGHNA, CDR2 YNFKEQ. Trimming removed 0 bases from V and 1 base from J; junction bases left unmatched: 7. CDR3 length: 20 amino acids. CDR3 nucleotide sequence: TGTGCCAGCAGCCAAGATGGCGGACTAGCGGGAGGGAGGTCCTACAATGAGCAGTTCTTC. Translation: CASSQDGGLAGGRSYNEQFF.

The rearrangement uses TRBV6-1 and TRBJ2-3, with D maybe TRBD2 (5 bases). Trimming stripped 7 bases from V and 2 bases from J, with 13 bases between. The CDR3 covers 14 residues. The V gene's germline CDR1 is MNHNS and CDR2 SASEGT. The CDR3 spells CASNPGRTTDTQYF. The CDR3 nucleotides are TGTGCCAGCAACCCGGGGAGAACCACAGATACGCAGTATTTT.

This chain joins TRBV30 and TRBJ2-5, with TRBD1 matching over 8 bases. The length of the CDR3 is 13 residues. V lost 3 bases and J lost 4; bases outside the gene matches: 4. CDR1 GTSNPN and CDR2 SVGIG come from the germline V gene (reference sequence). Written as DNA, the CDR3 is TGTGCCTGGAGCCGGGACAGGCCAGAGACCCAGTACTTC. This gives the protein CAWSRDRPETQYF.

This clonotype was seen more than once but under ten times. This chain connects TRBV5-1 to TRBJ1-2, with D possibly matching TRBD1 (5 bases). The CDR3 has 15 residues. CDR1 and CDR2 from the germline V gene are SGHRS and YFSETQ. With 0 bases removed from V and 4 bases from J, the gap between germline ends came to 13 bases. In nucleotides, the CDR3 is TGCGCCAGCAGCTTGGCCGGGGGTCTTATCTATGGCTACACCTTC. Protein product: CASSLAGGLIYGYTF.

The table lists this clonotype with many counts. The genes are TRBV12-3 or TRBV12-4 and TRBJ1-1; tentative D call: TRBD1 (5 bases). The CDR3 contains 13 residues. Trimming stripped 8 bases from V and 2 bases from J, with 12 bases between. CDR3 amino acids: CASARGVNTEAFF. Written as DNA, the CDR3 is TGTGCCAGCGCCCGAGGGGTAAACACTGAAGCTTTCTTT.

V gene TRBV6-1 combines with J gene TRBJ1-1; 7 nucleotides line up with TRBD1. The junction had 5 bases not matched to a gene; V was cut back by 7 bases and J by 0 bases. The CDR3 is 14 amino acids. Germline CDR1 reads MNHNS; CDR2 reads SASEGT. The CDR3, as DNA: TGTGCCAGCAAAAGGCAGGGGGTGAACACTGAAGCTTTCTTT. Translation gives CASKRQGVNTEAFF.

V is TRBV18 and J is TRBJ1-6, with unresolved D. This CDR3 has 15 residues. Germline V lookup: CDR1 KGHSH, CDR2 LQKENI. The V and J ends lost 1 base and 7 bases respectively, with 11 bases between them. CDR3 sequence (DNA): TGTGCCAGCTCACCACGTCAAAATCGGAATTCACCCCTCCACTTT. Translation gives CASSPRQNRNSPLHF.

V gene TRBV4-2 combines with J gene TRBJ2-1; 10 bases align to TRBD2. CDR1 LGHNA and CDR2 YNFKEQ come from the germline V gene. CDR3 length: 16 amino acids. V was clipped by 4 bases and J by 1 base; unmatched bases: 4. CDR3 coding DNA: TGTGCCAGCAGCCCCCTAGCGGGAGAGTCCTACAATGAGCAGTTCTTC. The encoded protein is CASSPLAGESYNEQFF.

In this sample, this clonotype turned up a few times. This chain uses TRBV15 with TRBJ2-1; 7 bases fit TRBD2. Germline values: CDR1 LNHNV, CDR2 YYDKDF (reference sequence). The CDR3 covers 13 residues. Losses at the gene ends were 0 bases for V and 9 bases for J; bases not matched to a gene: 2. The CDR3 bases are TGTGCCACCAGCAGAGATCGCGGGGGTGAGCAGTTCTTC. It translates to CATSRDRGGEQFF.

This clonotype was detected only a few times. V and J are TRBV20-1 and TRBJ1-1; no reliable D call. V was pared by 3 bases and J by 0 bases, with 20 bases between. Germline CDR1 and CDR2: DFQATT and SNEGSKA (reference sequence). The CDR3 loop spans 17 amino acids. DNA for the CDR3: TGCAGTGCTAGCGTGAGCTTAAGGGTGTTCATGAACACTGAAGCTTTCTTT. Amino acid sequence: CSASVSLRVFMNTEAFF.

The chain combines TRBV4-1 with TRBJ2-5; no clear D. With 5 bases removed from V and 2 bases from J, the gap between germline ends came to 18 bases. This CDR3 contains 16 residues. Germline V CDR1 and CDR2: MGHRA, YSYEKL. The CDR3 DNA is TGCGCCAGCAGCTCAAGGGTCACTGATCCTCAAGAGACCCAGTACTTC. This codes for CASSSRVTDPQETQYF.

This clonotype has only a few counts. The rearrangement joins TRBV7-2 to TRBJ2-2; D is unclear. This CDR3 is 16 amino acids long. The germline V gene encodes CDR1 SGHTA and CDR2 FQGNSA. Deletions cut 1 base from V and 0 bases from J, with 9 bases between. CDR3 protein: CASSLVWTPNTGELFF. The CDR3 coding sequence is TGTGCCAGCAGCTTAGTATGGACCCCGAACACCGGGGAGCTGTTTTTT.

In this sample, this clonotype turned up a few times. J is TRBJ2-7 and V is TRBV6-2 or TRBV6-3; tentatively, D is TRBD1 or TRBD2 (5 bases each). Germline V CDR1 and CDR2: MNHEY, SVGEGT. The CDR3 sequence is 20 residues long. V was shortened by 2 bases and J by 2 bases, with 28 bases between the two germline ends. The CDR3 here is CASSYRTTGRSSGPAYEQYF. In DNA, the CDR3 is TGTGCCAGCAGTTACCGGACGACGGGTCGATCATCGGGGCCCGCCTACGAGCAGTACTTC.

Only a few counts were recorded for this clonotype. The genes are TRBV12-3 or TRBV12-4 and TRBJ1-2; D not certain. V was trimmed by 6 bases and J by 0 bases, leaving 14 bases between them. The CDR3 runs to 15 residues. The CDR3 DNA reads as TGTGCCAGCAGGACGGGCTCGTCCGCTAACTATGGCTACACCTTC. It specifies CASRTGSSANYGYTF.

This clonotype appeared a few times. The chain combines TRBV2 with TRBJ2-1; 7 nucleotides align to TRBD2. This CDR3 spans 14 amino acids. V lost 8 bases and J lost 10; bases outside the gene matches: 14. CDR1 and CDR2 (germline): SNHLY, FYNNEI. In DNA form, the CDR3 reads TGTGCCAGCTACCGGGACTACCCGTTTGGAGAGCAGTTCTTC. Translated, it gives CASYRDYPFGEQFF.

The J gene is TRBJ1-6, the V gene TRBV6-5, with a possible D match to TRBD1 (6 bases). Deletions cut 6 bases from V and 8 bases from J, with 8 bases between. Germline lookup yields CDR1 MNHEY and CDR2 SVGAGI. This CDR3 has 12 residues. CDR3 bases: TGTGCCAGCAGAAACAGGGATTCACCCCTCCACTTT. It yields the protein CASRNRDSPLHF.

This clonotype was seen at least ten times. V gene TRBV5-1 combines with J gene TRBJ2-4; unclear D gene. Germline V lookup: CDR1 SGHRS, CDR2 YFSETQ. This CDR3 region has 15 residues. The V end lost 2 bases, the J end lost 2 bases, and 11 bases lay between the germline ends. The CDR3 loop is CASSFTLVTKNIQYF. The CDR3 region has the DNA TGCGCCAGCAGCTTTACCCTCGTTACCAAAAACATTCAGTACTTC.

The genes are TRBV2 and TRBJ2-2; D gene unclear. CDR1 and CDR2 from the germline V gene are SNHLY and FYNNEI. The CDR3 covers 15 residues. Trimming removed 3 bases at V and 1 base at J, with 9 bases between. CDR3 in DNA: TGTGCCAGCAGTGAGGGCTACAAGAACACCGGGGAGCTGTTTTTT. Amino acid sequence: CASSEGYKNTGELFF.

V is TRBV20-1 and J is TRBJ1-4; tentatively, D is TRBD1 (5 bases). This CDR3 is built from 14 residues. The germline CDR1 and CDR2 sequences are DFQATT and SNEGSKA (reference sequence). Trimming cost V 2 bases and J 5 bases, with 12 bases left between them. The CDR3 here is CSARYTGRNEKLFF. The CDR3 region has the DNA TGCAGTGCTAGATATACGGGACGGAATGAAAAACTGTTTTTT.